The 32 T cell receptor beta chains below come from one sample, sequenced in a study of radiotherapy plus CTLA-4 blockade in lung cancer. Clones were sequenced by immunoSEQ multiplex PCR, and TCRdb holds only the in-frame ones, with some missing. The data contain about 97,000 clones, around 74% of them singletons. The sequenced sample was peripheral blood, obtained from a patient treated with radiotherapy plus ipilimumab. Receptors were obtained from a human donor with non-small cell lung cancer who had a partial response to radiotherapy plus ipilimumab. Some clones in this sample may be carry-over from other donors' samples.

The chain uses TRBV28 and TRBJ2-5; weak D call: TRBD1 (5 bases). In germline, CDR1 is MDHEN, CDR2 SYDVKM. The CDR3 loop spans 16 amino acids. V was cut by 4 bases and J by 4 bases, with 19 bases left in between. The CDR3 nucleotides are TGTGCCAGCAGTTCCCAGACAGATCTCTCGGGAGAGACCCAGTACTTC. Its translation is CASSSQTDLSGETQYF.

This clone was counted only a few times. V usage is TRBV7-9 and J usage is TRBJ2-1; 12 bases map to TRBD2. V gave up 7 bases and J gave up 6 bases; unmatched junction bases: 4. The CDR3 extends over 14 amino acids. The germline V gene encodes CDR1 SEHNR and CDR2 FQNEAQ (reference sequence). CDR3: CASNGLAGLNEQFF. The DNA for the CDR3 is TGTGCCAGCAACGGACTAGCGGGACTCAATGAGCAGTTCTTC.

This chain links TRBV6-5 with TRBJ1-6; D not resolved. The ends were cut back, 0 bases at V and 6 bases at J, with 6 bases in the middle. Germline lookup yields CDR1 MNHEY and CDR2 SVGAGI. There are 14 residues in the CDR3. The CDR3 nucleotides are TGTGCCAGCAGTTACTCTCCTTTTAATTCACCCCTCCACTTT. Translating it yields CASSYSPFNSPLHF.

The chain uses TRBV16 and TRBJ2-7, with 7 bases matching TRBD2. Trimming at V came to 5 bases and at J to 6 bases, leaving 1 base not matched to a gene. Germline V gives CDR1 KGHSY, CDR2 FQNENV. The CDR3 runs 11 residues. The DNA for the CDR3 is TGTGCCAGCAGCTGGGAGGGCGAGCAGTACTTC. This gives the protein CASSWEGEQYF.

The CDR3 coding sequence is TGTGCCAGCAGCCAATTGACTAGCGGGGGGGGGATGCGAGATACGCAGTATTTT. Its translation: CASSQLTSGGGMRDTQYF. This chain uses TRBV4-2 with TRBJ2-3; 14 bases are shared with TRBD2. The V gene's germline CDR1 is LGHNA and CDR2 YNFKEQ. This CDR3 is 18 amino acids long. V was pared by 2 bases and J by 5 bases, with 9 bases of the junction left unmatched.

The J gene is TRBJ1-1, the V gene TRBV28; D is undetermined. This CDR3 comprises 12 residues. Between the trimmed V and J ends, which lost 3 bases and 11 bases, there was a span of 13 bases. Germline V gene sequence: CDR1 MDHEN, CDR2 SYDVKM. CDR3 in DNA: TGTGCCAGCAGTTTCGGATGGAAGGAGGCTTTCTTT. It specifies CASSFGWKEAFF.

J is TRBJ2-7 and V is TRBV6-5, with 8 bases lining up with TRBD1. The V segment lost 0 bases and the J segment 5 bases; nucleotides outside the gene matches: 3. This CDR3 is 14 amino acids long. Germline CDR1 is MNHEY and CDR2 is SVGAGI. The DNA for the CDR3 is TGTGCCAGCAGTTACTCACAGGGGGGTCACGAGCAGTACTTC. It specifies CASSYSQGGHEQYF.

This clone was detected a few times. CDR3 in amino acids: CASSSDVREQYF. The CDR3 nucleotides are TGTGCCAGCAGTTCTGATGTCAGGGAGCAGTACTTC. This chain joins TRBV28 and TRBJ2-7; D gene unclear. Germline V gene lookup returns CDR1 MDHEN and CDR2 SYDVKM. This CDR3 contains 12 residues. Trimming left V 4 bases short and J 7 bases short, with 11 bases between.

The chain employs TRBV7-9 and TRBJ1-2, with D possibly TRBD1 on 5 matching bases. CDR1 is SEHNR and CDR2 is FQNEAQ in the germline V gene (reference sequence). With 5 bases removed from V and 4 bases from J, the gap between germline ends came to 14 bases. The CDR3 runs to 14 residues. The CDR3 sequence: CASSIAGRIYGYTF. The DNA for the CDR3 is TGTGCCAGCAGCATTGCGGGACGGATCTATGGCTACACCTTC.

The V gene is TRBV5-1, the J gene TRBJ2-7, with 11 bases matching TRBD1. Trimming removed 6 bases from V and 3 bases from J; junction bases left unmatched: 5. The CDR3 extends over 14 amino acids. Germline V gene data show CDR1 as SGHRS and CDR2 as YFSETQ. The CDR3 DNA sequence: TGCGCCAGCACCCGGGACAGGGGGAACTACGAGCAGTACTTC. This sequence encodes CASTRDRGNYEQYF.

The table lists this clone with a count of one. CDR3 residues: CASSQVSGFKKERGNTGELFF. The CDR3 nucleotides read TGTGCCAGCAGCCAAGTTTCGGGATTTAAAAAAGAGCGGGGGAACACCGGGGAGCTGTTTTTT. The chain links TRBV4-2 to TRBJ1-3, with 7 bases aligning to TRBD2. Near its end, the DNA agrees better with TRBJ2-2, so the J call may be wrong. Looked up from germline, CDR1 is LGHNA and CDR2 is YNFKEQ. This CDR3 has 21 amino acids.

This chain uses TRBV5-1 with TRBJ2-5; 10 bases are shared with TRBD2. J gave up 3 bases and V 4 bases, and 3 bases lay outside the gene matches. Germline V gene data show CDR1 as SGHRS and CDR2 as YFSETQ. The CDR3 has 14 residues. In nucleotides, the CDR3 is TGCGCCAGCAGCGCCGGACTAGCGGAAGAGACCCAGTACTTC. Its protein product is CASSAGLAEETQYF. Full variable domain (missing parts from reference TRBV5-1 and TRBJ2-5): KAGVTQTPRYLIKTRGQQVTLSCSPISGHRSVSWYQQTPGQGLQFLFEYFSETQRNKGNFPGRFSGRQFSNSRSEMNVSTLELGDSALYLCASSAGLAEETQYFGPGTRLLVL.

This chain connects TRBV1 to TRBJ2-1; the D segment call TRBD2 is taken from the table without a DNA check. TRBV1 is labeled a pseudogene. This CDR3 region has 17 residues. In nucleotides, the CDR3 is TGCACCAGCAGCCAAGATTTCCTAGCGGGAGTCCACAATGAGCAGTTCTTC. It encodes CTSSQDFLAGVHNEQFF.

V usage is TRBV29-1 and J usage is TRBJ2-2, with 8 bases that match TRBD1. Looked up from germline, CDR1 is SQVTM and CDR2 is ANQGSEA. Unmatched junction bases numbered 2, after V lost 4 bases and J lost 1 base. The CDR3 is made up of 14 amino acids. The CDR3, as DNA: TGCAGCGTTGGGACAGGGCGGAACACCGGGGAGCTGTTTTTT. This sequence encodes CSVGTGRNTGELFF.

The V and J genes are TRBV4-2 and TRBJ2-7; a weak D match, TRBD2 (6 bases). Germline CDR1 is LGHNA and CDR2 is YNFKEQ. V dropped 0 bases and J dropped 2 bases, with 14 bases sitting between them. The CDR3 contains 16 residues. The CDR3 sequence is CASSQDFGGVAYEQYF. CDR3 nucleotides: TGTGCCAGCAGCCAAGATTTTGGCGGGGTAGCCTACGAGCAGTACTTC.

The rearrangement joins TRBV19 to TRBJ2-1; perhaps TRBD2 as D (7 bases). There are 15 residues in the CDR3. Trimming pared 5 bases from V and 6 bases from J, leaving 17 bases between. Germline CDR1 LNHDA, CDR2 SQIVND (reference sequence). CDR3 protein: CASSRSGGPSNEQFF. CDR3 bases: TGTGCCAGTAGTCGGTCGGGGGGCCCCTCCAATGAGCAGTTCTTC.

This clone showed up just a few times. The chain combines TRBV11-2 with TRBJ2-5; 10 nucleotides align to TRBD1. The CDR3 spans 17 residues. After removal of 2 bases from V and 5 bases from J, the junction contained 11 bases not matched to a gene. Germline V gene lookup returns CDR1 SGHAT and CDR2 FQNNGV. CDR3 sequence reads: CASSLNPPTGGAETQYF. CDR3 DNA sequence: TGTGCCAGCAGCTTAAATCCTCCGACAGGGGGCGCGGAGACCCAGTACTTC.

The CDR3 loop reads CASSVLREAFF. In DNA form, the CDR3 reads TGTGCCAGCAGTGTGCTACGTGAAGCTTTCTTT. The chain combines TRBV2 with TRBJ1-1; no firm D call. Trimming left V 4 bases short and J 7 bases short, with 7 bases between. The CDR3 consists of 11 residues. Germline loops: CDR1 SNHLY, CDR2 FYNNEI.

The chain joins TRBV2 to TRBJ1-2; TRBD1 agrees at 7 bases. V dropped 7 bases and J dropped 8; count of bases not matched to a gene: 10. This CDR3 contains 13 residues. Germline assignment: CDR1 SNHLY and CDR2 FYNNEI. In DNA form, the CDR3 reads TGTGCCAGCACCACCACAGGGGTGGGAGGCTACACCTTC. Translation: CASTTTGVGGYTF. Supplemented by reference TRBV2 and TRBJ1-2, the full variable domain reads EPEVTQTPSHQVTQMGQEVILRCVPISNHLYFYWYRQILGQKVEFLVSFYNNEISEKSEIFDDQFSVERPDGSNFTLKIRSTKLEDSAMYFCASTTTGVGGYTFGSGTRLTVV.

The rearrangement uses TRBV2 and TRBJ1-6; D gene unclear. The V and J ends lost 1 base and 9 bases respectively, with 7 bases between them. The V gene's germline CDR1 is SNHLY and CDR2 FYNNEI. This CDR3 spans 13 amino acids. CDR3 sequence reads: CASSEGLFSPLHF. In DNA form, the CDR3 reads TGTGCCAGCAGTGAAGGACTGTTTTCACCCCTCCACTTT. The full variable domain, its missing parts supplied by reference TRBV2 and TRBJ1-6, is EPEVTQTPSHQVTQMGQEVILRCVPISNHLYFYWYRQILGQKVEFLVSFYNNEISEKSEIFDDQFSVERPDGSNFTLKIRSTKLEDSAMYFCASSEGLFSPLHFGNGTRLTVT.

This clone was observed a single time. This sequence joins TRBV28 and TRBJ2-7, with 15 bases lining up with TRBD2. Germline V gene sequence: CDR1 MDHEN, CDR2 SYDVKM. Trimming at V came to 5 bases and at J to 3 bases, leaving 5 bases not matched to a gene. The CDR3 has 16 residues. CDR3 loop: CASSGMGLAGGYEQYF. In DNA, the CDR3 is TGTGCCAGCAGTGGGATGGGACTAGCGGGGGGCTACGAGCAGTACTTC.

A remark on this clone: The final CDR3 position lacks the conserved phenylalanine or tryptophan, pointing to a likely read error. This chain joins TRBV18 and TRBJ1-2; TRBD1 matches 7 bases. The length of the CDR3 is 13 residues. V trimming: 6 bases; J trimming: 8 bases; junction bases outside the gene matches: 9. The germline V gene encodes CDR1 KGHSH and CDR2 LQKENI. The CDR3 nucleotides read TGTGCCAGCTCCCCAGACAGGGTCTACGGCTACACCCTC. It translates to CASSPDRVYGYTL.

This chain joins TRBV6-1 and TRBJ2-3, with D uncertain. This CDR3 is 14 amino acids long. From germline, CDR1 is MNHNS and CDR2 SASEGT. The V end lost 2 bases, the J end lost 3 bases, and 9 bases lay between the germline ends. Written as DNA, the CDR3 is TGTGCCAGCAGTGAATTGTTAGCAACAGATACGCAGTATTTT. As protein: CASSELLATDTQYF.

This clone showed up many times. The chain recombines TRBV28 with TRBJ2-7; the D is unclear. Germline assignment: CDR1 MDHEN and CDR2 SYDVKM. V gave up 4 bases and J gave up 6 bases, with 10 bases separating them. This CDR3 has 12 amino acids. CDR3 in amino acids: CASSSASLEQYF. The CDR3 region has the DNA TGTGCCAGCAGTTCCGCGTCGCTCGAGCAGTACTTC. Complete variable domain (other parts from reference TRBV28 and TRBJ2-7): DVKVTQSSRYLVKRTGEKVFLECVQDMDHENMFWYRQDPGLGLRLIYFSYDVKMKEKGDIPEGYSVSREKKERFSLILESASTNQTSMYLCASSSASLEQYFGPGTRLTVT.

The chain carries TRBV4-2 and TRBJ2-7; maybe TRBD1 (6 bases). This CDR3 contains 15 residues. Trimming took off 2 bases at V and 4 bases at J, with 15 bases between the two ends. CDR1 and CDR2 from the germline V gene are LGHNA and YNFKEQ. In DNA form, the CDR3 reads TGTGCCAGCAGCCAATCGACGACCAGGGGTTACGAGCAGTACTTC. Amino acids: CASSQSTTRGYEQYF.

The gene calls are TRBV5-4 and TRBJ2-7; 14 positions match TRBD2. J gave up 8 bases and V 0 bases, and 7 bases lay outside the gene matches. Germline CDR1 is SGHNT and CDR2 is YYREEE (reference sequence). This CDR3 is built from 16 residues. In DNA form, the CDR3 reads TGTGCCAGCAGCTTGGGACTAGCGGGGGGGGGTACGAAGCAGTACTTC. Its translation is CASSLGLAGGGTKQYF.

This clone has just one count. J is TRBJ1-6 and V is TRBV4-2, with TRBD1 identical over 7 bases. V was clipped by 2 bases and J by 0 bases; unmatched bases: 4. This CDR3 has 17 amino acids. Germline CDR1 LGHNA, CDR2 YNFKEQ. DNA of the CDR3: TGTGCCAGCAGCCAAAGGGGGGACAGCTCCTATAATTCACCCCTCCACTTT. Translation gives CASSQRGDSSYNSPLHF.

J is TRBJ1-1 and V is TRBV4-1; the D gene is possibly TRBD1 (5 bases). With 3 bases removed from V and 11 bases from J, the gap between germline ends came to 13 bases. The CDR3 is 12 amino acids. The germline CDR1 and CDR2 sequences are MGHRA and YSYEKL. CDR3 coding DNA: TGCGCCAGCAGCCATGCGTTCGGGGGGGCTTTCTTT. Amino acid sequence: CASSHAFGGAFF.

This clone was seen more than once but under ten times. This chain joins TRBV6-4 and TRBJ1-6, with D possibly TRBD1 on 5 matching bases. The CDR3 contains 17 residues. CDR1 and CDR2 from the germline V gene are MRHNA and SNTAGT. V was pared by 6 bases and J by 7 bases, with 22 bases between. The CDR3 region has the DNA TGTGCCAGCAGGCAAGGGGATTCGGGACTCAGGAATTCACCCCTCCACTTT. This encodes CASRQGDSGLRNSPLHF.

This chain joins TRBV19 and TRBJ1-1, with D perhaps TRBD1 (6 bases). Trimming removed 3 bases from V and 5 bases from J, with 16 bases in between. Germline V gives CDR1 LNHDA, CDR2 SQIVND (reference sequence). This CDR3 region has 15 residues. This chain's CDR3 is CASSIAARGGTEAFF. CDR3 nucleotides: TGTGCCAGTAGTATCGCAGCTAGAGGGGGAACTGAAGCTTTCTTT.

The chain couples TRBV9 to TRBJ2-1; the match to TRBD1 covers 11 bases. Trimming removed 2 bases from V and 6 bases from J; junction bases left unmatched: 4. Germline CDR1 reads SGDLS; CDR2 reads YYNGEE. The CDR3 spans 15 residues. The CDR3 coding sequence is TGTGCCAGCAGCGTGTCGGGACAGGGGGTCAATGAGCAGTTCTTC. It encodes CASSVSGQGVNEQFF.

The chain is built from TRBV21-1 and TRBJ2-3; the D call of TRBD2 is as the table states it, not checked on the DNA. TRBV21-1 is marked as a pseudogene. This CDR3 has 18 amino acids. The CDR3 is CASSKALLAGTSTDTQYF. The CDR3 nucleotides read TGTGCCAGCAGCAAAGCCTTACTAGCGGGGACAAGCACAGATACGCAGTATTTT.